The rows below give T cell receptor beta chains drawn from one sample of a study of CD8+CD57+ T cells in acquired aplastic anemia. TCRdb redid the calling of the reads with MiXCR, one entry per CDR3 protein. The sample has 200,000 to 250,000 distinct CDR3 sequences, roughly 57% seen once; the top ten hold about 29%. Source material: sorted CD4+, CD8+, or CD8+CD57+ T cells (not recorded which) from PBMCs. The source is a human donor in good health. CDR3s include the opening cysteine and the closing phenylalanine or tryptophan. The order of the fields is D gene, J gene, clone size, V gene, CDR3 protein, CDR3 DNA. D genes are given only for firm matches. The size of a clone is reported for some rows only, either as once, few or many, or as a class for expanded clones.

D: TRBD1
J: TRBJ1-3
size: .
V: TRBV7-9
CDR3: CASSLIPGTASGNTIYF
DNA: TGTGCCAGCAGCTTAATACCAGGGACAGCCTCTGGAAACACCATATATTTT

D: .
J: TRBJ2-3
size: .
V: TRBV10-3
CDR3: CASSYDPRQETDTQYF
DNA: TGTGCCAGCAGTTACGACCCGCGACAGGAGACAGATACGCAGTATTTT

D: .
J: TRBJ2-7
size: many
V: TRBV2
CDR3: CASSERGGSYEQYF
DNA: TGTGCCAGCAGTGAACGAGGGGGTTCCTACGAGCAGTACTTC

D: .
J: TRBJ2-7
size: many
V: TRBV20-1
CDR3: CSARNGYEQYF
DNA: TGCAGTGCTAGAAACGGCTACGAGCAGTACTTC

D: TRBD1
J: TRBJ2-2
size: .
V: TRBV6-4
CDR3: CASSAGGAGELFF
DNA: TGTGCCAGCAGTGCAGGGGGCGCCGGGGAGCTGTTTTTT

D: .
J: TRBJ1-2
size: .
V: TRBV5-4
CDR3: CASMELGASDGYTF
DNA: TGTGCCAGCATGGAGCTGGGGGCATCTGATGGCTACACCTTC

D: .
J: TRBJ2-2
size: .
V: TRBV7-2
CDR3: CASSLGGSSGELFF
DNA: TGTGCCAGCAGCTTAGGGGGGTCTAGTGGGGAGCTGTTTTTT

D: TRBD1
J: TRBJ1-2
size: many
V: TRBV4-1
CDR3: CASSLDRVSYGYTF
DNA: TGCGCCAGCAGTCTGGACAGGGTTAGCTATGGCTACACCTTC

D: TRBD1
J: TRBJ2-7
size: few
V: TRBV6-6
CDR3: CASSQTTGGHEQYF
DNA: TGTGCCAGCAGTCAGACCACAGGGGGCCACGAGCAGTACTTC

D: .
J: TRBJ2-7
size: .
V: TRBV2
CDR3: CASTLSGTLRGEQYF
DNA: TGTGCCAGCACCTTAAGTGGCACCCTCCGTGGCGAGCAGTACTTC

D: .
J: TRBJ1-5
size: .
V: TRBV7-2
CDR3: CASSFVGGNQPQHF
DNA: TGTGCTAGCAGCTTTGTCGGGGGGAACCAGCCCCAGCATTTT

D: TRBD1
J: TRBJ2-2
size: .
V: TRBV19
CDR3: CASSRRTGSIPDTGELFF
DNA: TGTGCCAGTAGTAGGAGGACAGGGTCAATCCCCGACACCGGGGAGCTGTTTTTT

D: TRBD1
J: TRBJ2-1
size: many
V: TRBV13
CDR3: CASSPFQRQGAPNEQFF
DNA: TGTGCCAGCAGCCCCTTTCAACGACAGGGCGCCCCCAATGAGCAGTTCTTC

D: .
J: TRBJ2-5
size: few
V: TRBV7-6
CDR3: CASSLAATDSFFQETQYF
DNA: TGTGCCAGCAGCTTAGCGGCGACGGACTCCTTCTTTCAAGAGACCCAGTACTTC

D: .
J: TRBJ2-2
size: .
V: TRBV29-1
CDR3: CSVALTTGELFF
DNA: TGCAGCGTTGCGCTTACCACCGGGGAGCTGTTTTTT

D: TRBD1
J: TRBJ2-6
size: many
V: TRBV4-1
CDR3: CASSQGQGILGANVLTF
DNA: TGCGCCAGCAGCCAAGGACAGGGCATACTGGGGGCCAACGTCCTGACTTTC

D: .
J: TRBJ2-5
size: .
V: TRBV29-1
CDR3: CSVEGRTTQETQYF
DNA: TGCAGCGTTGAAGGTCGGACTACTCAAGAGACCCAGTACTTC

D: TRBD2
J: TRBJ2-1
size: .
V: TRBV24-1
CDR3: CATSPSGGNYNEQFF
DNA: TGTGCCACCAGTCCTAGCGGGGGAAACTACAATGAGCAGTTCTTC

D: TRBD2
J: TRBJ2-7
size: .
V: TRBV6-2/TRBV6-3
CDR3: CASSYTTSGVEQYF
DNA: TGTGCCAGCAGTTACACGACTAGCGGGGTCGAGCAGTACTTC

D: TRBD2
J: TRBJ2-3
size: few
V: TRBV7-6
CDR3: CASSFPATTSGGASDTQYF
DNA: TGTGCCAGCAGCTTCCCCGCTACTACTAGCGGGGGGGCGTCAGATACGCAGTATTTT

D: .
J: TRBJ2-7
size: .
V: TRBV6-5
CDR3: CASSSLQEQYF
DNA: TGTGCCAGCAGCAGCCTCCAGGAGCAGTACTTC

D: TRBD1
J: TRBJ2-7
size: .
V: TRBV7-2
CDR3: CASSFGTGAHEQYF
DNA: TGTGCCAGCAGCTTCGGGACAGGGGCCCACGAGCAGTACTTC

D: TRBD2
J: TRBJ2-3
size: once
V: TRBV7-3
CDR3: CASSFEGLAGGPSTDTQYF
DNA: TGTGCCAGCAGCTTCGAGGGACTAGCGGGAGGGCCTAGCACAGATACGCAGTATTTT

D: TRBD1
J: TRBJ2-7
size: .
V: TRBV20-1
CDR3: CSANDRGLLYF
DNA: TGCAGTGCAAACGACAGGGGGCTCCTGTACTTC

D: TRBD2
J: TRBJ2-1
size: .
V: TRBV7-2
CDR3: CGSSPRTSGMSIHEQFF
DNA: TGTGGCAGCAGTCCCCGGACTAGCGGGATGTCGATCCATGAGCAGTTCTTC

D: .
J: TRBJ2-7
size: .
V: TRBV12-3/TRBV12-4
CDR3: CASSPLVGEQYF
DNA: TGTGCCAGCAGCCCCCTTGTCGGGGAGCAGTACTTC

D: .
J: TRBJ2-7
size: .
V: TRBV5-1
CDR3: CASSQLRGSSYEQYF
DNA: TGCGCCAGCAGCCAGCTCCGGGGGAGCTCCTACGAGCAGTACTTC

D: .
J: TRBJ2-5
size: .
V: TRBV7-2
CDR3: CASSYSGETQYF
DNA: TGTGCCAGCAGCTACAGTGGAGAGACCCAGTACTTC

D: TRBD1
J: TRBJ1-1
size: .
V: TRBV5-4
CDR3: CASSLVVQGGGNTEAFF
DNA: TGTGCCAGCAGCTTGGTGGTCCAGGGGGGGGGGAACACTGAAGCTTTCTTT